Listed here are 17 T cell receptor beta chains from one sample, sequenced in a study of PD-1 blockade in classical Hodgkin lymphoma. The time point denotes: cycle 4 day 1 (C4D1), after six to seven weeks of nivolumab. Every patient had relapsed following autologous stem cell transplantation, and cohorts differed in brentuximab vedotin exposure. Clones were sequenced by immunoSEQ multiplex PCR, and TCRdb holds only the in-frame ones, with some missing. The sample holds 110,000 or so clones, around nine tenths seen once. This material consisted of peripheral blood mononuclear cells (PBMCs), taken before the fourth cycle of nivolumab. The source of these receptors is a human donor with classical Hodgkin lymphoma.

The genes are TRBV19 and TRBJ1-1; TRBD1 might be the D (6 bases). Trimming removed 0 bases at V and 1 base at J, with 15 bases between. Per the germline V gene, CDR1 is LNHDA and CDR2 is SQIVND (reference sequence). This CDR3 spans 17 amino acids. This chain's CDR3 is CASSIDPTGRENTEAFF. CDR3 DNA sequence: TGTGCCAGTAGTATAGATCCCACAGGGCGGGAGAACACTGAAGCTTTCTTT.

A single count supports this clone. The rearrangement uses TRBV5-1 and TRBJ1-5, with D perhaps matching TRBD1 (6 bases). V gave up 0 bases and J gave up 10 bases, with 11 bases separating them. Germline V gene lookup returns CDR1 SGHRS and CDR2 YFSETQ. The CDR3 sequence is 13 residues long. The CDR3 loop is CASSLEGGYPQHF. CDR3 coding DNA: TGCGCCAGCAGCTTGGAAGGGGGGTATCCCCAGCATTTT.

CDR3 residues: CASSFGTVVDEQYF. CDR3 DNA sequence: TGTGCCAGCAGCTTCGGGACGGTGGTTGACGAGCAGTACTTC. This chain uses TRBV11-2 with TRBJ2-7; TRBD1 or TRBD2 may be the D gene (5 bases each). Germline values: CDR1 SGHAT, CDR2 FQNNGV. The CDR3 runs to 14 residues. Trimming removed 3 bases at V and 5 bases at J, with 14 bases between.

The chain uses TRBV29-1 and TRBJ1-2; D is uncertain. Germline loops: CDR1 SQVTM, CDR2 ANQGSEA. The CDR3 extends over 14 amino acids. Trimming stripped 7 bases from V and 3 bases from J, with 18 bases between. The DNA for the CDR3 is TGCAGCGCCACAGCACTCTTGCTGGACTATGGCTACACCTTC. Protein product: CSATALLLDYGYTF. Looking up the rest from reference TRBV29-1 and TRBJ1-2 gives the full variable domain: SAVISQKPSRDICQRGTSLTIQCQVDSQVTMMFWYRQQPGQSLTLIATANQGSEATYESGFVIDKFPISRPNLTFSTLTVSNMSPEDSSIYLCSATALLLDYGYTFGSGTRLTVV.

In this sample, this clone turned up once. The chain is built from TRBV2 and TRBJ1-2; D ambiguous. CDR1 and CDR2 (germline): SNHLY, FYNNEI. The V gene lost 4 bases and the J gene lost 8 bases, with 20 bases spanning the gap. The CDR3 sequence is 15 residues long. This CDR3 reads CASSARDSSRRGYTF. For the CDR3, the DNA is TGTGCCAGCAGTGCCCGGGATAGTTCCCGTCGGGGCTACACCTTC.

The table lists this clone with a count of one. CDR3 bases: TGTGCCAGCAGGACCGGGACTAGCTACGAGCAGTACTTC. This codes for CASRTGTSYEQYF. This chain uses TRBV27 with TRBJ2-7, with 8 bases lining up with TRBD2. The CDR3 is made up of 13 amino acids. Germline assignment: CDR1 MNHEY and CDR2 SMNVEV (reference sequence). V lost 6 bases to trimming and J lost 3 bases; unmatched junction nucleotides: 4.

The V gene is TRBV29-1, the J gene TRBJ2-3, with 14 bases matching TRBD2. J gave up 3 bases and V 6 bases, and 5 bases lay outside the gene matches. CDR3 length: 15 residues. CDR1 is SQVTM and CDR2 is ANQGSEA in the germline V gene. Here the CDR3 DNA reads TGCAGCGTGCAGGGACTAGCGGGAGTAACAGATACGCAGTATTTT. Its protein product is CSVQGLAGVTDTQYF.

The chain is built from TRBV27 and TRBJ1-1; 7 bases match TRBD1. Germline CDR1 MNHEY, CDR2 SMNVEV (reference sequence). V trimming: 0 bases; J trimming: 4 bases; junction bases outside the gene matches: 2. The length of the CDR3 is 14 residues. The CDR3 loop is CASSLSAGGTEAFF. The CDR3 coding sequence is TGTGCCAGCAGTTTATCGGCAGGGGGCACTGAAGCTTTCTTT.

The rearrangement links TRBV28 to TRBJ2-1; D unresolved. The CDR3 loop spans 13 amino acids. V lost 3 bases and J lost 5, with 8 bases in between. CDR1 is MDHEN, CDR2 SYDVKM, per germline. Written as DNA, the CDR3 is TGTGCCAGCAGTTTCGACGTAGACAATGAGCAGTTCTTC. Encoded protein: CASSFDVDNEQFF.

The rearrangement links TRBV30 to TRBJ2-7; no clear D. The CDR3 runs 15 residues. Trimming stripped 3 bases from V and 2 bases from J, with 17 bases between. Germline V gene lookup returns CDR1 GTSNPN and CDR2 SVGIG (reference sequence). The CDR3: CAWRPLIPGTYEQYF. CDR3 nucleotides: TGTGCCTGGAGGCCCCTCATCCCTGGGACCTACGAGCAGTACTTC. The full variable domain, in which reference TRBV30 and TRBJ2-7 provide the parts outside the CDR3, is SQTIHQWPATLVQPVGSPLSLECTVEGTSNPNLYWYRQAAGRGLQLLFYSVGIGQISSEVPQNLSASRPQDRQFILSSKKLLLSDSGFYLCAWRPLIPGTYEQYFGPGTRLTVT.

Points on this clone: Additional DNA sequences in this sample encode the identical CDR3. The chain employs TRBV6-5 and TRBJ1-1; a weak D match, TRBD1 (5 bases). The germline V and J ends were trimmed by 2 bases and 1 base, with 8 bases remaining between them. The CDR3 runs to 14 residues. Germline-derived CDR1 and CDR2 are MNHEY and SVGAGI. The CDR3 spells CASSYLQGNTEAFF. The DNA of the CDR3 is TGTGCCAGCAGTTACCTGCAGGGGAACACTGAAGCTTTCTTT.

The CDR3 DNA follows: TGTGCCAGCAGCCCCACAGGCGGCGCCAATCAGCCCCAGCATTTT. Translated, it gives CASSPTGGANQPQHF. This rearrangement joins TRBV6-1 to TRBJ1-5, with D perhaps matching TRBD1 (5 bases). The V and J ends lost 6 bases and 3 bases respectively, with 15 bases between them. The CDR3 totals 15 residues. CDR1 and CDR2 from the germline V gene are MNHNS and SASEGT.

This clone was detected a few times. V and J are TRBV11-3 and TRBJ2-1; 8 nucleotides line up with TRBD2. Unmatched junction bases numbered 4, after V lost 5 bases and J lost 10 bases. The CDR3 loop spans 12 amino acids. Germline CDR1 reads SGHNT; CDR2 reads YENEEA. The CDR3 protein is CASSGTSSEQFF. The DNA of the CDR3 is TGTGCCAGCAGCGGGACTAGTTCGGAGCAGTTCTTC.

V gene TRBV4-3 combines with J gene TRBJ2-7, with 11 bases identical to TRBD1. Trimming took 2 bases from V and 4 from J; bases not matched to a gene: 4. Germline V lookup: CDR1 LGHNA, CDR2 YSLEER. The CDR3 totals 15 residues. The DNA of the CDR3 is TGCGCCAGCAGCCAATCCCGGGACAGGGGGTACGAGCAGTACTTC. Translation: CASSQSRDRGYEQYF.

V usage is TRBV30 and J usage is TRBJ2-5; 7 bases are a match to TRBD1. The CDR3 length is 14 residues. The germline V gene has CDR1 GTSNPN and CDR2 SVGIG (reference sequence). V dropped 8 bases and J dropped 3; count of bases not matched to a gene: 12. The CDR3 sequence: CATSRGSLEETQYF. CDR3 sequence (DNA): TGTGCCACCTCCAGGGGGAGTTTGGAAGAGACCCAGTACTTC.

The chain couples TRBV30 to TRBJ1-5; D remains ambiguous. The CDR3 is made up of 13 amino acids. Looked up from germline, CDR1 is GTSNPN and CDR2 is SVGIG (reference sequence). Trimming shortened V by 2 bases and J by 3 bases, and 8 bases separated the two germline ends. CDR3 nucleotide sequence: TGTGCCTGGAGTCTTAAGACCAATCAGCCCCAGCATTTT. Its protein is CAWSLKTNQPQHF.

This chain uses TRBV30 with TRBJ1-2, with D perhaps TRBD1 (5 bases). The CDR3 loop spans 12 amino acids. Trimming removed 4 bases from V and 5 bases from J, with 11 bases in between. CDR1 and CDR2 (germline): GTSNPN, SVGIG (reference sequence). CDR3 protein: CAWNQGEYGYTF. In DNA, the CDR3 is TGTGCCTGGAACCAGGGAGAGTATGGCTACACCTTC.